This TCR beta chain appears in the sequencing data of a study of blood T cell repertoires in COVID-19. This CDR3 is built from 17 residues. The germline V gene has CDR1 LNHDA and CDR2 SQIVND (reference sequence). The V and J ends lost 0 bases and 7 bases, in that order; junction bases with no gene match: 11. The data were produced by immunoSEQ multiplex PCR, yet TCRdb's version contains in-frame clones alone and is incomplete. Among approximately 310,000 clones listed, over 75% were seen once. The V gene is TRBV19, the J gene TRBJ2-1; 8 bases agree with TRBD2. The sequence derives from a man aged 30-40 years who had recovered from COVID-19. The specimen sequenced was PBMCs or T cells enriched from blood (not recorded which). The CDR3 protein is CASSIDPGLDYSNEQFF. CDR3 bases: TGTGCCAGTAGTATAGATCCGGGACTAGACTACTCTAATGAGCAGTTCTTC.